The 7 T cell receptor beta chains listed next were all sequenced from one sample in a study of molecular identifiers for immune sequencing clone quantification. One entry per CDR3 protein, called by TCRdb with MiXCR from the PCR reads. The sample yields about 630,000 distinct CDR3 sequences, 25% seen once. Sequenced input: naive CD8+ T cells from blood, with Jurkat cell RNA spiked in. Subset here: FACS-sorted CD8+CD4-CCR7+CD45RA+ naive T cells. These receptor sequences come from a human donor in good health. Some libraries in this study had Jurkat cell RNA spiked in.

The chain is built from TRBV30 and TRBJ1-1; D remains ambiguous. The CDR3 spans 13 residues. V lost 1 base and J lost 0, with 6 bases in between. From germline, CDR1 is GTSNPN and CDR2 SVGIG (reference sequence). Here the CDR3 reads CAWSGGMNTEAFF. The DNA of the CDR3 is TGTGCCTGGAGTGGTGGCATGAACACTGAAGCTTTCTTT.

The DNA of the CDR3 is TGTGCCAGCAGTTTAAGACGTGGCCGCGAGACCCAGTACTTC. Its protein is CASSLRRGRETQYF. The chain employs TRBV27 and TRBJ2-5; D is undetermined. The CDR3 contains 14 residues. V was cut by 2 bases and J by 5 bases, with 12 bases left in between. Germline V gene data show CDR1 as MNHEY and CDR2 as SMNVEV (reference sequence).

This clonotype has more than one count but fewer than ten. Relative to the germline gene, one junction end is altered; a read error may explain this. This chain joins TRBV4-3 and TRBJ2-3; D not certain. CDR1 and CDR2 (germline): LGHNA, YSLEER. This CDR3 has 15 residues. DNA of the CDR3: TGCGCCAGCAGACAAGATATAAGTAGCACAGATACGCAGTATTTT. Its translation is CASRQDISSTDTQYF.

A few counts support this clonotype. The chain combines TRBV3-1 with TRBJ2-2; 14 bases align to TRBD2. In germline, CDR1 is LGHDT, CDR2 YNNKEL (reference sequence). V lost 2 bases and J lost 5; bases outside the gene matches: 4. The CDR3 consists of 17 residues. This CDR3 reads CASSQKGLAGVTGELFF. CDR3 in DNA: TGTGCCAGCAGCCAAAAGGGACTAGCGGGAGTAACCGGGGAGCTGTTTTTT.

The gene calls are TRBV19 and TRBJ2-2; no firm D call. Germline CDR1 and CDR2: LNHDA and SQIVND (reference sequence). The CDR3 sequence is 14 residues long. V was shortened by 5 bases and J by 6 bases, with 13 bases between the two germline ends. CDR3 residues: CASSPLSPPGELFF. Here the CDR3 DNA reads TGTGCCAGTAGTCCCTTAAGCCCCCCCGGGGAGCTGTTTTTT.

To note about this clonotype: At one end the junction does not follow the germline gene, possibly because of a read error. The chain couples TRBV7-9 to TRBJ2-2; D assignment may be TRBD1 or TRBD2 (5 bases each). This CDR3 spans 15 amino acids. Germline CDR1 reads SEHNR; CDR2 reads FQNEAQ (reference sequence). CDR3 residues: CASSFGLGQTGELLF. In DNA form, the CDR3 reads TGTGCCAGCAGCTTTGGCTTGGGGCAAACCGGGGAGCTGCTTTTT. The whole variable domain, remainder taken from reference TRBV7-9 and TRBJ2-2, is DTGVSQNPRHKITKRGQNVTFRCDPISEHNRLYWYRQTLGQGPEFLTYFQNEAQLEKSRLLSDRFSAERPKGSFSTLEIQRTEQGDSAMYLCASSFGLGQTGELLFGEGSRLTVL.

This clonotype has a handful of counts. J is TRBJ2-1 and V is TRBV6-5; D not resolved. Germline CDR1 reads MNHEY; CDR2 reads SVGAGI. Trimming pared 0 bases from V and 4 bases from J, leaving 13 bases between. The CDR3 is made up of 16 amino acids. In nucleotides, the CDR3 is TGTGCCAGCAGTTACTCGATGTTAGCCGGTTACAATGAGCAGTTCTTC. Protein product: CASSYSMLAGYNEQFF.